The text below deals with one T cell receptor (beta chain). As yet, its antigen is unknown. Trimming at V came to 4 bases and at J to 7 bases, leaving 9 bases not matched to a gene. This CDR3 region has 16 residues. Germline V gene lookup returns CDR1 SGHAT and CDR2 FQNNGV. PCR used 60 Vbeta primers and 13 Jbeta primers. The repertoire was sequenced with immunoSEQ multiplex PCR; TCRdb's copy has only in-frame clones and lacks some. This sample's table reports some 110,000 clones. The data stem from a study of cytomegalovirus exposure and HLA in healthy donors. Findings and limits, study-wide: Earlier findings revealed that most TCR beta V segments proved productive either about 90% or about 30% of the time.

J is TRBJ2-2 and V is TRBV11-2; 10 bases are shared with TRBD2. Source material: PBMCs. This clonotype originated in a man aged 40-49 years in good health and CMV-seropositive. CDR3 region: CASSSGAAGGGGELFF. The CDR3 DNA follows: TGTGCCAGCAGCTCAGGGGCAGCGGGAGGGGGCGGGGAGCTGTTTTTT.